This T cell receptor beta chain was recovered during a study of T-cell memory formation after mild COVID-19. TCRdb reprocessed the 5' RACE reads via MiXCR and lists one record per CDR3 protein. This sample carries 70,000 to 100,000 distinct CDR3 sequences, about 13% of them seen once, and the ten largest clones take about 27%. The CDR3 is 12 amino acids. V was pared by 7 bases and J by 7 bases, with 13 bases between. Looked up from germline, CDR1 is LNHDA and CDR2 is SQIVND (reference sequence). This sequence originates from an adult woman who had mild COVID-19 (a few samples of this study predate the infection). Cell type and time point are not known. The sequencing input was PBMCs or a T cell subset sorted from them (not recorded which). V gene TRBV19 combines with J gene TRBJ1-1; D unclear. For the CDR3, the DNA is TGTGCCAGTACAAACGGCCTGCTTGAAGCTTTCTTT. Its protein product is CASTNGLLEAFF. The entire variable domain, with the rest obtained from reference TRBV19 and TRBJ1-1, is as follows: DGGITQSPKYLFRKEGQNVTLSCEQNLNHDAMYWYRQDPGQGLRLIYYSQIVNDFQKGDIAEGYSVSREKKESFPLTVTSAQKNPTAFYLCASTNGLLEAFFGQGTRLTVV.